In this sample, the clone carrying this TCR beta chain turned up a few times. Its antigen is as yet unknown. TCRdb reprocessed the reads via MiXCR and lists one record per CDR3 protein. The sample includes approximately 500,000 distinct CDR3 sequences, 15% to 20% of them seen just once. The data were taken from a study of T cell repertoires in cytomegalovirus infection. At the level of the study: Evidence of both CMV infection and a matching HLA type came from public TCR beta signatures.

Study findings and constraints: CMV-specific TCR beta clonotypes restricted by HLA-C dominated the ex vivo response. CMV carriers with the relevant HLA were identified by cumulative public TCR beta family frequency.

Trimming left V 2 bases short and J 10 bases short, with 9 bases between. CDR1 and CDR2 from the germline V gene are SQVTM and ANQGSEA. CDR3 size: 11 residues. The sample consisted of CD8+ T cells from PBMCs. The TCR comes from a human donor in good health (CMV status not recorded). Some clones in this sample may be carry-over from other donors' samples. This sequence joins TRBV29-1 and TRBJ2-1; tentatively, D is TRBD1 (5 bases). The CDR3: CSVEYRGEQFF. CDR3 coding DNA: TGCAGCGTTGAATATAGGGGCGAGCAGTTCTTC.